This T cell receptor beta chain was found in a study of shared T cell receptors in the human thymus. Assay: immunoSEQ multiplex PCR; the TCRdb copy retains only in-frame clones and omits some. The sample lists some 700,000 clones; 70% to 90% were seen once. The CDR3 is 16 residues long. Germline V CDR1 and CDR2: SEHNR, FQNEAQ (reference sequence). The ends lost 5 bases at V and 10 bases at J; junction bases unmatched: 12. This same sample was also taken into another study, of human thymus T cells. That publication notes: Corrective surgery for congenital heart defects was being performed on the healthy Finnish infants who served as donors.

V is TRBV7-9 and J is TRBJ1-6, with 9 bases that match TRBD1. Sequenced sample: thymocytes. This TCR was sampled from a girl under three years old with a congenital heart defect. The CDR3 here is CASSPGDRVYSSPLHF. The CDR3 nucleotides read TGTGCCAGCAGCCCGGGGGACAGGGTTTACAGCTCACCCCTCCACTTT. The whole variable domain, filled in from reference TRBV7-9 and TRBJ1-6, reads DTGVSQNPRHKITKRGQNVTFRCDPISEHNRLYWYRQTLGQGPEFLTYFQNEAQLEKSRLLSDRFSAERPKGSFSTLEIQRTEQGDSAMYLCASSPGDRVYSSPLHFGNGTRLTVT.